One T cell receptor beta chain is described in this entry. Its specificity is unknown. These data belong to a study of OX40 agonist ivuxolimab in advanced cancers. Turning to the study itself: Subjects had a mean age of around 60 years, with a range of about 20 to 85; around 83% were male. In three patients, partial responses were observed, one with hepatocellular carcinoma and two with cutaneous melanoma. Patients with prior anti-PD-1, anti-PD-L1 or anti-CTLA-4 therapy were eligible; about 41% had some. Study-wide results and limits: The study found that CD8+ T cells averaged more expanded clones than CD4+.

Sequencing used immunoSEQ multiplex PCR; TCRdb keeps in-frame clones, though not all of them. The table lists roughly 76,000 clones, roughly 85% of them singletons. The J segment lost 7 bases and the V segment lost 1 base, leaving 12 bases of the junction unmatched. The CDR3 totals 17 residues. CDR1 is LNHNV and CDR2 is YYDKDF in the germline V gene (reference sequence). This sequence originates from an adult with an advanced solid tumor such as melanoma, head and neck, liver or kidney cancer. The rearrangement links TRBV15 to TRBJ1-2; 10 positions agree with TRBD1. Sample: CD4+ or CD8+ T cells sorted from blood, taken in a trial of the OX40 agonist ivuxolimab. CDR3 DNA: TGTGCCACCAGCAGAGGCGGAACCGGGACAGGGGTTCGTGGCTACACCTTC. Translated, it gives CATSRGGTGTGVRGYTF. Full variable domain (remainder filled in from reference TRBV15 and TRBJ1-2): DAMVIQNPRYQVTQFGKPVTLSCSQTLNHNVMYWYQQKSSQAPKLLFHYYDKDFNNEADTPDNFQSRRPNTSFCFLDIRSPGLGDTAMYLCATSRGGTGTGVRGYTFGSGTRLTVV.